The clone carrying this T cell receptor (beta chain) was detected many times. This entry is derived from a study of kidney transplant recipient with SARS-CoV-2 infection. TCRdb passed the reads through MiXCR, listing each CDR3 protein once. The repertoire includes 250,000 or so distinct CDR3 sequences, under 35% of them detected once, and almost 7.5% sits in the top ten. V was clipped by 5 bases and J by 4 bases, with 23 bases between them. The CDR3 length is 17 residues. Sequencing was performed on a blood sample, taken at baseline and on approximately day 120 from a kidney transplant recipient. The genes are TRBV12-3 or TRBV12-4 and TRBJ1-2; D might be TRBD1 (5 bases). This TCR came from a male patient in his 30s who had COVID-19 and was a kidney transplant recipient. Some T cells here may be from the graft donor. CDR3 loop: CASSNDDSFRKTYGYTF. CDR3 DNA: TGTGCCAGCAGTAACGACGACAGCTTCCGAAAGACCTATGGCTACACCTTC.